This T cell receptor beta chain was recorded in a study of T-cell reconstitution after alpha-beta-depleted transplantation in children. Construction of the TCRbeta library involved unique molecular identifiers. TCRdb reanalysed the PCR reads using MiXCR and keeps one entry per CDR3 protein. The sample lists some 350,000 distinct CDR3 sequences; approximately 10% were seen once. Between the trimmed V and J ends, which lost 1 base and 9 bases, there was a span of 16 bases. The CDR3 loop spans 15 amino acids. CDR1 is LGHNA and CDR2 is YSLEER in the germline V gene. This chain connects TRBV4-3 to TRBJ2-1; D possibly uses TRBD1 or TRBD2 (6 bases each). This specimen was PBMCs from the stem cell graft donor, taken from the stem cell graft. The sequence was obtained from a human donor who donated a stem cell graft to a child with acute lymphoblastic leukemia. As DNA, the CDR3 is TGCGCCAGCAGCCAAGCGGTAACCCGGGGGCTTGAGCAGTTCTTC. It translates to CASSQAVTRGLEQFF.